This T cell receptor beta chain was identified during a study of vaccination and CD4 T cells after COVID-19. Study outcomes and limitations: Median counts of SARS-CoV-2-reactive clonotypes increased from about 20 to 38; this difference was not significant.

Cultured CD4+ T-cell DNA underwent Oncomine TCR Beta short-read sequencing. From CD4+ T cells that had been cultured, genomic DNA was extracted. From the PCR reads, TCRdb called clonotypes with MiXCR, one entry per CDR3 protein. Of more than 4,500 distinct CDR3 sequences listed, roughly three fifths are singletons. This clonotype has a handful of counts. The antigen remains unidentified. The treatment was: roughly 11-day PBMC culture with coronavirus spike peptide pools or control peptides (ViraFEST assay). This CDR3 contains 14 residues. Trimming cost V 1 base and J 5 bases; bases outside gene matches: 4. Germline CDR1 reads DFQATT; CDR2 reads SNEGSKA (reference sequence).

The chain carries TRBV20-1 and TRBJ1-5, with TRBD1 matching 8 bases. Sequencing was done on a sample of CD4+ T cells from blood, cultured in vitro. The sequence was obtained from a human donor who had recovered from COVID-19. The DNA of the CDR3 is TGCAGTGCTAGAGCGGTGGACAGGGATCAGCCCCAGCATTTT. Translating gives CSARAVDRDQPQHF.